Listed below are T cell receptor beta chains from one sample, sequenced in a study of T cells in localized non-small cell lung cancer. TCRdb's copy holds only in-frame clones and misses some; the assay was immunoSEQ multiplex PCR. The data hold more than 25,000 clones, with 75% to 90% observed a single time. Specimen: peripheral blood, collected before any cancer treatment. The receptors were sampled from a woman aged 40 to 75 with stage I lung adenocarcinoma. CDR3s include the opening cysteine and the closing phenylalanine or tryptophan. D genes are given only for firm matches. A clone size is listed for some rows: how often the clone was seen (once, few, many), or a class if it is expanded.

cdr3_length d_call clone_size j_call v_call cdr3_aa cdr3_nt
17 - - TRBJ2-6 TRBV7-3 CASSLTAGGGGANVLTF TGTGCCAGCAGCTTAACGGCCGGGGGCGGTGGGGCCAACGTCCTGACTTTC
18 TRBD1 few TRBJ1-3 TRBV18 CASSPLWTGSVVGNTIYF TGTGCCAGCTCACCACTATGGACAGGGTCGGTAGTCGGAAACACCATATATTTT
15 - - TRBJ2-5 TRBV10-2 CASSDDRRAQETQYF TGCGCCAGCAGTGATGACAGGCGCGCCCAAGAGACCCAGTACTTC
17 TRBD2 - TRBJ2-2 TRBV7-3 CASSLKTSGVNTGELFF TGTGCCAGCAGCCTAAAAACTAGCGGGGTTAACACCGGGGAGCTGTTTTTT
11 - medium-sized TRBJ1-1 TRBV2 CASRENTEAFF TGTGCCAGCAGAGAGAACACTGAAGCTTTCTTT
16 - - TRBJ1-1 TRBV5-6 CASSLPQGRVNTEAFF TGTGCCAGCAGCTTGCCCCAAGGTAGGGTGAACACTGAAGCTTTCTTT
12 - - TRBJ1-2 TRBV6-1 CASSEVLGGYTF TGTGCCAGCAGTGAGGTGTTGGGTGGCTACACCTTC
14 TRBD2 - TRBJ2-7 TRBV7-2 CASSTGGRGNEQYF TGTGCCAGCAGCACGGGGGGTCGAGGGAACGAGCAGTACTTC
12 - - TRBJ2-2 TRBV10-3 CAISGISGELFF TGTGCCATCAGTGGGATTTCCGGGGAGCTGTTTTTT
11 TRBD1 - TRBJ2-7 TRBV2 CASSGQAKQYF TGTGCCAGCTCAGGACAGGCCAAGCAGTACTTC
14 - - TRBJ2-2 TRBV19 CASSSQGHTGELFF TGTGCCAGTAGTTCCCAGGGGCACACCGGGGAGCTGTTTTTT
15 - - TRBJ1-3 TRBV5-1 CASSQTGSTGNTIYF TGCGCCAGCAGCCAAACCGGGAGCACTGGAAACACCATATATTTT
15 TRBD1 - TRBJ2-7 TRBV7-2 CASSSPGQGRYEQYF TGTGCCAGCAGCTCACCGGGACAGGGGCGCTACGAGCAGTACTTC
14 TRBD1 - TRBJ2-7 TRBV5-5 CASSGGQGYYEQYF TGTGCCAGCAGTGGGGGACAGGGGTACTACGAGCAGTACTTC
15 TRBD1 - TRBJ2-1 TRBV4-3 CASSQRGQGYNEQFF TGCGCCAGCAGCCAGAGGGGACAGGGATATAATGAGCAGTTCTTC
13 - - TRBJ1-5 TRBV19 CASSIAGDQPHHF TGTGCCAGTAGTATAGCCGGTGATCAGCCCCATCATTTT
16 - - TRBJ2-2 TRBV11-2 CASSLVSSGGTGELFF TGTGCCAGCAGCTTAGTATCCAGCGGAGGCACCGGGGAGCTGTTTTTT
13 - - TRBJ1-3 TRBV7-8 CASTETAGNTIYF TGTGCCAGCACAGAGACAGCTGGAAACACCATATATTTT
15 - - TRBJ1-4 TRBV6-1 CASSEGWATNEKLFF TGTGCCAGCAGTGAAGGGTGGGCAACTAATGAAAAACTGTTTTTT
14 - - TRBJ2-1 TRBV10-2 CASAPGGLYNEQFF TGCGCCAGCGCCCCGGGTGGTCTCTACAATGAGCAGTTCTTC
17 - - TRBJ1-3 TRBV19 CASSSDKNGRSGNTIYF TGTGCCAGTAGTAGTGATAAGAACGGCCGCTCTGGAAACACCATATATTTT
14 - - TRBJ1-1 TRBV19 CASSIPFKDTEAFF TGTGCCAGTAGTATACCCTTTAAGGACACTGAAGCTTTCTTT
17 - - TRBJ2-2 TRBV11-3 CASSLVVGRVYTGELFF TGTGCCAGCAGCTTAGTGGTGGGGCGGGTGTACACCGGGGAGCTGTTTTTT
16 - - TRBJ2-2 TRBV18 CASSPRNLTNTGELFF TGTGCCAGCTCTCCCCGGAACCTTACGAACACCGGGGAGCTGTTTTTT
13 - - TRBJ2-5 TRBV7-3 CASSLNRLETQYF TGTGCCAGCAGCTTAAACAGATTAGAGACCCAGTACTTC
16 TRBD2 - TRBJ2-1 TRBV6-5 CASSYWERGGYNEQFF TGTGCCAGCAGTTACTGGGAGCGGGGGGGATACAATGAGCAGTTCTTC
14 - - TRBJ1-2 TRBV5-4 CASSPARGNYGYTF TGTGCCAGCAGCCCGGCAAGGGGAAACTATGGCTACACCTTC
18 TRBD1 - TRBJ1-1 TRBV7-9 CASSPSPGDRRVNTEAFF TGTGCCAGCAGCCCAAGTCCGGGGGACAGGAGAGTGAACACTGAAGCTTTCTTT
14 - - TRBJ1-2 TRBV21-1 CASSKTGTNYGYTF TGTGCCAGCAGCAAAACAGGGACGAACTATGGCTACACCTTC
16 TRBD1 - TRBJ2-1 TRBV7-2 CASSSQGQGARNEQFF TGTGCCAGCAGCTCCCAGGGACAGGGGGCTAGAAATGAGCAGTTCTTC
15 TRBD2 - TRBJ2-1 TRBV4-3 CASSLETSGGYEQFF TGCGCCAGCAGCCTTGAGACTAGCGGGGGCTATGAGCAGTTCTTC
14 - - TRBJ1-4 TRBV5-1 CASSRDQGKEKLFF TGCGCCAGCAGCCGGGACCAAGGAAAAGAAAAACTGTTTTTT
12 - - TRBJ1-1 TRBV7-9 CASSLAPTEAFF TGTGCCAGCAGCTTAGCTCCGACTGAAGCTTTCTTT
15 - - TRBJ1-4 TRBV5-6 CASSLVAAGIEKLFF TGTGCCAGCAGCTTGGTGGCGGCAGGAATCGAAAAACTGTTTTTT
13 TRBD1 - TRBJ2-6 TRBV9 CASSPRDRLALTF TGTGCCAGCAGCCCTCGGGACAGGCTGGCTCTGACTTTC
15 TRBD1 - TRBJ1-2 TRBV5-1 CASSESSGQSYGYTF TGCGCCAGCAGCGAGTCGTCGGGACAGTCATATGGCTACACCTTC
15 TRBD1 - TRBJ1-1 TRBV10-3 CAIRGTGGMNTEAFF TGTGCCATCAGAGGGACAGGGGGGATGAACACTGAAGCTTTCTTT
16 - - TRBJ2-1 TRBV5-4 CASSTAGGYSYNEQFF TGTGCCAGCAGCACGGCGGGTGGATACTCCTACAATGAGCAGTTCTTC
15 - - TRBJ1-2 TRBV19 CASSEISDGSHGYTF TGTGCCAGTAGTGAAATTTCCGACGGATCGCATGGCTACACCTTC
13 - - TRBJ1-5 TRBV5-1 CASSLDINQPQHF TGCGCCAGCAGCTTGGATATCAATCAGCCCCAGCATTTT
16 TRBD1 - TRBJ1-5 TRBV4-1 CASSQGTGNRNQPQHF TGCGCCAGCAGCCAAGGGACAGGGAATAGAAATCAGCCCCAGCATTTT
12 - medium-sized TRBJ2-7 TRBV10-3 CAISQLPYEQYF TGTGCCATCTCACAGCTACCCTACGAGCAGTACTTC
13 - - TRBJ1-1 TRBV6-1 CASSGSNKAEAFF TGTGCCAGCAGCGGATCCAACAAGGCTGAAGCTTTCTTT
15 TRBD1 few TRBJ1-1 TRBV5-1 CASSLWDRGGTEAFF TGCGCCAGCAGCTTGTGGGACAGGGGCGGGACTGAAGCTTTCTTT
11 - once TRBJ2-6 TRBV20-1 CSAQGANVLTF TGCAGTGCCCAGGGGGCCAACGTCCTGACTTTC
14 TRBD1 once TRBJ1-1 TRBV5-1 CASSGTGSDTEAFF TGCGCCAGCAGCGGGACAGGGTCGGACACTGAAGCTTTCTTT
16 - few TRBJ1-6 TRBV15 CATSPRRGQDSSPLHF TGTGCCACCAGCCCTAGAAGGGGTCAGGACAGTTCACCCCTCCACTTT
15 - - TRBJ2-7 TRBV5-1 CASSLEWGTLYEQYF TGCGCCAGCAGCTTGGAGTGGGGTACCCTCTACGAGCAGTACTTC
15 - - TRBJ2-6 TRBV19 CASSIRDSGANVLTF TGTGCCAGTAGTATTAGGGACTCTGGGGCCAACGTCCTGACTTTC
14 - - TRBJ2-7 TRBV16 CASSQSGEGTEQYF TGTGCCAGCAGCCAATCAGGTGAAGGGACCGAGCAGTACTTC
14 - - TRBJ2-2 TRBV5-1 CASSLDPSTGELFF TGCGCCAGCAGCTTGGATCCATCCACCGGGGAGCTGTTTTTT
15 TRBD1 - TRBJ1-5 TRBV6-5 CASSSLQGANQPQHF TGTGCCAGCAGTTCCCTGCAGGGGGCAAATCAGCCCCAGCATTTT
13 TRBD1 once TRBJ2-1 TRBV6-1 CASSGQGAVEQFF TGTGCCAGCAGTGGACAGGGGGCCGTTGAGCAGTTCTTC
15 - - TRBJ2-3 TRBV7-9 CASSPRRPPKDTQYF TGTGCCAGCAGCCCCCGCCGGCCCCCAAAAGATACGCAGTATTTT
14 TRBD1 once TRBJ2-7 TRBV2 CASSVGQGAREQYF TGTGCCAGCAGTGTGGGGCAGGGGGCGCGCGAGCAGTACTTC